Presented here are 10 T cell receptor beta chains from one specimen sequenced in a study of blood T cell repertoires in COVID-19. Generated by immunoSEQ multiplex PCR, the TCRdb table keeps only in-frame clones and is missing some. The data contain under 250,000 clones, about four fifths of them singletons. The sequencing input was peripheral blood. The source is a woman aged 30 to 39 who had recovered from COVID-19.

The chain couples TRBV7-6 to TRBJ2-7, with 12 bases lining up with TRBD2. Germline CDR1 SGHVS, CDR2 FNYEAQ. The CDR3 spans 17 residues. V was clipped by 4 bases and J by 5 bases; unmatched bases: 12. In DNA, the CDR3 is TGTGCCAGCAGCTCACCGGGACTAGCGGGCCAGGGAAACGAGCAGTACTTC. Amino acid sequence: CASSSPGLAGQGNEQYF. Based on the CDR3 plus reference TRBV7-6 and TRBJ2-7, the full variable domain is GAGVSQSPRYKVTKRGQDVALRCDPISGHVSLYWYRQALGQGPEFLTYFNYEAQQDKSGLPNDRFSAERPEGSISTLTIQRTEQRDSAMYRCASSSPGLAGQGNEQYFGPGTRLTVT.

CDR3 residues: CASSVAGVAGATDTQYF. The DNA for the CDR3 is TGTGCCAGCAGCGTAGCTGGGGTAGCGGGAGCTACAGATACGCAGTATTTT. The chain uses TRBV9 and TRBJ2-3, with 9 bases aligning to TRBD2. CDR3 length: 17 residues. Looked up from germline, CDR1 is SGDLS and CDR2 is YYNGEE. V dropped 0 bases and J dropped 3; count of bases not matched to a gene: 8.

The CDR3 reads CASSPSHGSAYEQYF. Here the CDR3 DNA reads TGTGCCAGCAGTCCGAGTCACGGCAGCGCCTACGAGCAGTACTTC. The chain couples TRBV27 to TRBJ2-7; D is unclear. There are 15 residues in the CDR3. Germline CDR1 reads MNHEY; CDR2 reads SMNVEV (reference sequence). Trimming left V 5 bases short and J 2 bases short, with 16 bases between.

V is TRBV11-1 and J is TRBJ2-1; D might be TRBD2 (5 bases). The germline gives CDR1 SGHAT, CDR2 FQDESV (reference sequence). The CDR3 is 15 residues long. Trimming took off 10 bases at V and 0 bases at J, with 16 bases between the two ends. The CDR3 here is CATSEGYSSYNEQFF. CDR3 coding DNA: TGTGCCACCTCCGAGGGTTATAGCTCCTACAATGAGCAGTTCTTC.

The chain couples TRBV15 to TRBJ1-2, with 8 bases fitting TRBD1. Germline values: CDR1 LNHNV, CDR2 YYDKDF (reference sequence). This CDR3 region has 14 residues. Germline trimming cut 3 bases from V and 6 bases from J; bases unmatched to any gene: 6. The CDR3 DNA follows: TGTGCCACCAGCAGGTACAGGGGGTTGAATGGCTACACCTTC. Translated, it gives CATSRYRGLNGYTF.

V gene TRBV10-3 combines with J gene TRBJ1-1; 7 bases agree with TRBD1. CDR1 and CDR2 from the germline V gene are ENHRY and SYGVKD. CDR3 size: 15 residues. The junction had 7 bases not matched to a gene; V was cut back by 6 bases and J by 0 bases. The CDR3 sequence: CAISPSGTVNTEAFF. CDR3 nucleotides: TGTGCCATCAGCCCGTCCGGGACAGTGAACACTGAAGCTTTCTTT.

This clone was seen only once. The gene calls are TRBV5-1 and TRBJ1-6, with 9 bases identical to TRBD1. The germline V gene encodes CDR1 SGHRS and CDR2 YFSETQ. The CDR3 contains 15 residues. V gave up 4 bases and J gave up 10 bases; unmatched junction bases: 9. CDR3 coding DNA: TGCGCCAGCAGCGATCCGGGACAGGGCGAGTCACCCCTCCACTTT. Amino acid sequence: CASSDPGQGESPLHF. Combining the CDR3 with reference TRBV5-1 and TRBJ1-6 gives the whole variable domain KAGVTQTPRYLIKTRGQQVTLSCSPISGHRSVSWYQQTPGQGLQFLFEYFSETQRNKGNFPGRFSGRQFSNSRSEMNVSTLELGDSALYLCASSDPGQGESPLHFGNGTRLTVT.

The genes are TRBV27 and TRBJ2-2; TRBD2 aligns across 9 bases. The junction had 7 bases not matched to a gene; V was cut back by 5 bases and J by 3 bases. CDR3 length: 16 residues. Germline V gene sequence: CDR1 MNHEY, CDR2 SMNVEV (reference sequence). CDR3 sequence reads: CASSLHRGRDTGELFF. The CDR3 region has the DNA TGTGCCAGCAGTCTCCATCGCGGGAGGGACACCGGGGAGCTGTTTTTT.

This chain joins TRBV30 and TRBJ1-5; D remains ambiguous. Germline V gene sequence: CDR1 GTSNPN, CDR2 SVGIG (reference sequence). The CDR3 totals 13 residues. V dropped 2 bases and J dropped 2 bases, with 7 bases sitting between them. The CDR3 protein is CAWSMEGNQPQHF. The CDR3 bases are TGTGCCTGGAGTATGGAGGGCAATCAGCCCCAGCATTTT. Drawing the rest from reference TRBV30 and TRBJ1-5, the complete variable domain is SQTIHQWPATLVQPVGSPLSLECTVEGTSNPNLYWYRQAAGRGLQLLFYSVGIGQISSEVPQNLSASRPQDRQFILSSKKLLLSDSGFYLCAWSMEGNQPQHFGDGTRLSIL.

J is TRBJ2-3 and V is TRBV5-1; D might be TRBD1 (5 bases). CDR1 is SGHRS, CDR2 YFSETQ, per germline. Between the trimmed V and J ends, which lost 3 bases and 7 bases, there was a span of 15 bases. The CDR3 is 14 residues long. Here the CDR3 reads CASSSPQGGNTQYF. In nucleotides, the CDR3 is TGCGCCAGCAGCTCTCCCCAGGGCGGAAATACGCAGTATTTT. Together with reference TRBV5-1 and TRBJ2-3, the CDR3 gives the full variable domain: KAGVTQTPRYLIKTRGQQVTLSCSPISGHRSVSWYQQTPGQGLQFLFEYFSETQRNKGNFPGRFSGRQFSNSRSEMNVSTLELGDSALYLCASSSPQGGNTQYFGPGTRLTVL.